The rows below give T cell receptor beta chains drawn from one sample of a study of cytomegalovirus exposure and HLA in healthy donors. The table came from immunoSEQ multiplex PCR; TCRdb's copy has only in-frame clones and leaves some out. The repertoire consists of around 250,000 clones, with around 90% occurring once and the leading ten covering less than 0.4%. Sequenced material: PBMCs. All receptors come from a woman under 30 in good health and CMV-seronegative. Both conserved end residues are part of each CDR3. Each record gives: D gene, V gene, J gene, clone size, CDR3 DNA, CDR3 protein. A D gene is named only where the DNA matches it firmly. Expanded clones are given a class, and other clones once, few, many or no size at all.

TRBD2	TRBV2	TRBJ2-3	-	TGTGCCAGCAGGGCCGGGACTATCACATATACGCAGTATTTT	CASRAGTITYTQYF
-	TRBV23-1	TRBJ1-5	once	TGCGCCAGCAGCAGGACAGAGAACCATCAGCCCCAGCATTTT	CASSRTENHQPQHF
TRBD1	TRBV13	TRBJ1-2	-	TGTGCCAGCAGCTTAGGTCAGGGGGCCTATGGCTACACCTTC	CASSLGQGAYGYTF
-	TRBV28	TRBJ1-4	once	TGTGCCAGCAGTTCTCAACAGTCCCGACTGTTTTTT	CASSSQQSRLFF
-	TRBV7-9	TRBJ1-1	-	TGTGCCAGCAGCCCAGCGGAGGGCCGGGACACTGAAGCTTTCTTT	CASSPAEGRDTEAFF
-	TRBV6-1	TRBJ2-5	-	TGTGCCAGCAGTGCCTTAGAAAGCCGGGGGAGGGAGACCCAGTACTTC	CASSALESRGRETQYF
TRBD2	TRBV6-5	TRBJ2-7	-	TGTGCCAGCAGTTACTCAGGGACTAGCGGAACCTACGAGCAGTACTTC	CASSYSGTSGTYEQYF
-	TRBV4-2	TRBJ1-1	-	TGTGCCAGCAGCCAAGATCCGAACTTGAACACTGAAGCTTTCTTT	CASSQDPNLNTEAFF
-	TRBV27	TRBJ2-1	-	TGTGCCAGCAGTTTATCGCAGGGGCGCCCCTACAATGAGCAGTTCTTC	CASSLSQGRPYNEQFF
TRBD1	TRBV18	TRBJ2-4	-	TGTGCCAGCTCACCATTCATGACAGGGGAAAACATTCAGTACTTC	CASSPFMTGENIQYF
TRBD2	TRBV30	TRBJ2-1	-	TGTGCCTGGACGAACCCGAAAGTGAGACTAGCGGGGGGAATCTCCTACAATGAGCAGTTCTTC	CAWTNPKVRLAGGISYNEQFF
TRBD1	TRBV6-5	TRBJ1-2	-	TGTGCCAGCAGTTACGTAACAGGGGCAGGCTACACCTTC	CASSYVTGAGYTF
-	TRBV7-9	TRBJ1-1	-	TGTGCCAGCAGCTTAGGAGGGTTGACTGAAGCTTTCTTT	CASSLGGLTEAFF
TRBD2	TRBV27	TRBJ2-1	-	TGTGCCAGCAGCGGGAGCGGGGGGGGCAATGAGCAGTTCTTC	CASSGSGGGNEQFF
-	TRBV19	TRBJ1-6	-	TGTGCCAGTAGTACCCGATCTGGAGGGGTTCATTCACCCCTCCACTTT	CASSTRSGGVHSPLHF
TRBD2	TRBV7-2	TRBJ2-5	-	TGTGCCAGCAGCGCGCGACTAGCGGGGACGGGGGAGACCCAGTACTTC	CASSARLAGTGETQYF
TRBD1	TRBV6-5	TRBJ1-1	once	TGTGCCAGCAAGCAGGGGGCGCTTGGCACTGAAGCTTTCTTT	CASKQGALGTEAFF
-	TRBV25-1	TRBJ2-3	-	TGTGCCAGCCGTAACCGGGTGGCCGAGGCGCAGTATTTT	CASRNRVAEAQYF
-	TRBV30	TRBJ1-2	-	TGTGCCTGGACCCCCCGAGGGGGTGCCGGCTACACCTTC	CAWTPRGGAGYTF
-	TRBV10-3	TRBJ1-3	-	TGTGCCATCTCGGGGGGCCTCTCTGGAAACACCATATATTTT	CAISGGLSGNTIYF
TRBD2	TRBV7-6	TRBJ2-5	-	TGTGCCAGCAGCTTAGGCGGCACGGGATTGACTAGCTCACTCCAAGAGACCCAGTACTTC	CASSLGGTGLTSSLQETQYF
-	TRBV6-4	TRBJ2-3	-	TGTGCCAGCAGTGACTCAGGGAGACGGGACACAGATACGCAGTATTTT	CASSDSGRRDTDTQYF
TRBD1	TRBV27	TRBJ1-3	-	TGTGCCAGCAGCCAATGGGGACAGCGTGGAAACACCATATATTTT	CASSQWGQRGNTIYF
-	TRBV30	TRBJ1-4	-	TGTGCCTGGAGTGTCGGAGGAGAAAAACTGTTTTTT	CAWSVGGEKLFF
TRBD1	TRBV28	TRBJ1-3	-	TGTGCCAGCAGTCGGGACAGGGACTCTGGAAACACCATATATTTT	CASSRDRDSGNTIYF
TRBD1	TRBV5-6	TRBJ1-5	-	TGTGCCAGCAGCACCCAGGGACAGTGGAATCAGCCCCAGCATTTT	CASSTQGQWNQPQHF
TRBD2	TRBV10-2	TRBJ2-5	-	TGCGCCAGCAGTGAGGGGACTACCATCGCACCAGAGACCCAGTACTTC	CASSEGTTIAPETQYF
-	TRBV6-1	TRBJ1-2	-	TGTGCCAGCAGTGAATCCTATGGGGCACCTAACTATGGCTACACCTTC	CASSESYGAPNYGYTF
-	TRBV6-1	TRBJ1-1	-	TGTGCCAGCAGTGAAAGGCAGGCTTACACTGAAGCTTTCTTT	CASSERQAYTEAFF
TRBD1	TRBV7-2	TRBJ2-7	-	TGTGCCAGCAGCTCCAGGGACAGGGACTACGAGCAGTACTTC	CASSSRDRDYEQYF
-	TRBV21-1	TRBJ2-1	-	TGTGCCAGCAACCAACTAGCGGCGTTTTACAATGAGCAGTTCTTC	CASNQLAAFYNEQFF
TRBD1	TRBV6-1	TRBJ1-1	once	TGTGCCAGCAGCCCCCCGACAGGGGGAAGGACTGAAGCTTTCTTT	CASSPPTGGRTEAFF
-	TRBV29-1	TRBJ1-1	once	TGCAGCGTTGGCCTCGGGATAAACACTGAAGCTTTCTTT	CSVGLGINTEAFF
-	TRBV2	TRBJ1-1	-	TGTGCCAGCACGGGGGGGAAGCTTGAAGCTTTCTTT	CASTGGKLEAFF
-	TRBV27	TRBJ2-3	-	TGTGCCAGCAGTTTATGGGACAACACAGATACGCAGTATTTT	CASSLWDNTDTQYF
TRBD1	TRBV18	TRBJ1-1	once	TGTGCCAGCTCACCCGGGACAGGGTTCACTGAAGCTTTCTTT	CASSPGTGFTEAFF
TRBD2	TRBV7-2	TRBJ2-3	-	TGTGCCAGCAGCTCACTAGCGGGGGGCCTAACTCCTAGCACAGATACGCAGTATTTT	CASSSLAGGLTPSTDTQYF
-	TRBV20-1	TRBJ2-3	once	TGCAGTGCCCCAACAGATACGCAGTATTTT	CSAPTDTQYF
TRBD1	TRBV2	TRBJ1-5	-	TGTGCCAGCAGTGTCAGGGGAGAACAGGGGCTAGGGCCCCAGCATTTT	CASSVRGEQGLGPQHF
-	TRBV11-2	TRBJ2-7	-	TGTGCCAGCAGCTTAGATGCAAGGAGCTCCTACGAGCAGTACTTC	CASSLDARSSYEQYF
TRBD1	TRBV7-9	TRBJ2-7	-	TGTGCCAGCAGCTTGGACAGGGAACACGAGCAGTACTTC	CASSLDREHEQYF
-	TRBV6-5	TRBJ1-6	-	TGTGCCAGCAGTTATCGGACCGAGGGATATAATTCACCCCTCCACTTT	CASSYRTEGYNSPLHF
-	TRBV20-1	TRBJ1-2	-	TGCAGTGCTAGGACAGGCGATGGCTACACCTTC	CSARTGDGYTF
-	TRBV30	TRBJ1-4	-	TGTGCCTGGAGTTCGGGGGGCCTTGAAAAACTGTTTTTT	CAWSSGGLEKLFF
-	TRBV7-2	TRBJ1-1	-	TGTGCCAGCAGCTTAGGAGGGTTCATGAACACTGAAGCTTTCTTT	CASSLGGFMNTEAFF
-	TRBV9	TRBJ2-3	-	TGTGCCAGCAGCAGAGCTAGCGCCGAACTCTCCAGCACAGATACGCAGTATTTT	CASSRASAELSSTDTQYF
-	TRBV28	TRBJ1-3	-	TGTGCCAGTCTACGGGGAGGGGCGGATCCTGGAAACACCATATATTTT	CASLRGGADPGNTIYF
-	TRBV9	TRBJ2-2	-	TGTGCCAGCAGTTCAGGGTCCGGGGAGCTGTTTTTT	CASSSGSGELFF